What follows are 13 T cell receptor beta chains derived from one specimen sequenced in a study of CD4 T cells in lung cancer. From the same resection, lung tissue at least 3 cm from the malignant lesion was taken. Data came from immunoSEQ multiplex PCR; TCRdb stores just in-frame clones and leaves some out. The data hold more than 9,000 clones, with 50% to 75% observed a single time. Sequenced input: normal lung tissue taken away from the tumor. These receptors originate from a man in his fifties or sixties with non-small cell lung cancer.

The J gene is TRBJ1-2, the V gene TRBV6-5, with TRBD1 matching over 8 bases. Unmatched junction bases numbered 2, after V lost 5 bases and J lost 3 bases. The CDR3 contains 13 residues. Germline CDR1 MNHEY, CDR2 SVGAGI. The CDR3 nucleotides read TGTGCCAGCAGTGAGACAGGGGACTATGGCTACACCTTC. Its translation is CASSETGDYGYTF.

The sample holds a few counts of this clone. The chain carries TRBV6-1 and TRBJ2-7, with a tentative D call TRBD1 (5 bases). Germline V gene data show CDR1 as MNHNS and CDR2 as SASEGT. The CDR3 is made up of 13 amino acids. Trimming shortened V by 6 bases and J by 6 bases, and 15 bases separated the two germline ends. DNA of the CDR3: TGTGCCAGCAGCCAAAGCGACAGAGGCGAGCAGTACGTC. It codes for CASSQSDRGEQYV.

V and J are TRBV19 and TRBJ2-1, with 7 bases aligning to TRBD2. CDR1 LNHDA and CDR2 SQIVND come from the germline V gene (reference sequence). J gave up 0 bases and V 6 bases, and 11 bases lay outside the gene matches. The length of the CDR3 is 17 residues. Here the CDR3 reads CASSHSGPGSSYNEQFF. The CDR3 bases are TGTGCCAGTAGCCATAGCGGGCCCGGAAGCTCCTACAATGAGCAGTTCTTC.

The chain carries TRBV7-9 and TRBJ1-1, with D perhaps TRBD1 (6 bases). This CDR3 comprises 15 residues. V gave up 1 base and J gave up 4 bases, with 13 bases separating them. Germline V gene data show CDR1 as SEHNR and CDR2 as FQNEAQ (reference sequence). The CDR3 DNA sequence: TGTGCCAGCAGCTTAGTAGGCAGGGGCACCACTGAAGCTTTCTTT. This encodes CASSLVGRGTTEAFF.

This chain uses TRBV19 with TRBJ1-4; D uncertain. The CDR3 totals 12 residues. Germline V gene lookup returns CDR1 LNHDA and CDR2 SQIVND (reference sequence). Trimming took 3 bases from V and 10 from J, leaving 9 bases between them. The CDR3 region has the DNA TGTGCCAGTAGTATCCGACTGAGAAAACTGTTTTTT. Encoded protein: CASSIRLRKLFF.

This chain connects TRBV6-1 to TRBJ2-1; 8 bases fit TRBD2. CDR1 is MNHNS and CDR2 is SASEGT in the germline V gene. The CDR3 totals 16 residues. V lost 3 bases, J lost 2 bases, and 6 bases stayed unmatched. In DNA, the CDR3 is TGTGCCAGCAGTGAGGTAGCGGGATCGACCTACAATGAGCAGTTCTTC. Encoded protein: CASSEVAGSTYNEQFF.

This clone is categorized as medium-sized. The chain carries TRBV15 and TRBJ2-1; tentatively, D is TRBD2 (6 bases). V lost 0 bases and J 5 bases, leaving 8 bases between the germline ends. The CDR3 consists of 14 residues. The germline gives CDR1 LNHNV, CDR2 YYDKDF (reference sequence). The CDR3 sequence is CATSRDGGNNEQFF. Here the CDR3 DNA reads TGTGCCACCAGCAGAGACGGAGGGAACAATGAGCAGTTCTTC.

This clone was recorded only once. The chain couples TRBV7-3 to TRBJ2-1; 9 nucleotides align to TRBD2. The germline V gene encodes CDR1 SGHTA and CDR2 FQGTGA. V lost 1 base and J lost 9; bases outside the gene matches: 1. CDR3 size: 13 residues. The DNA for the CDR3 is TGTGCCAGCAGCTTAAGGCGGGAGGGTGAGCAGTTCTTC. Encoded protein: CASSLRREGEQFF.

This clone was seen more than once but under ten times. The chain uses TRBV9 and TRBJ2-3, with D perhaps TRBD1 (6 bases). The CDR3 has 15 amino acids. V was clipped by 0 bases and J by 2 bases, with 10 bases between them. Germline assignment: CDR1 SGDLS and CDR2 YYNGEE. The CDR3 region is CASSVDEGVTDTQYF. The CDR3 DNA follows: TGTGCCAGCAGCGTAGATGAGGGGGTCACAGATACGCAGTATTTT.

The chain has TRBV6-6 and TRBJ1-3; 7 bases fit TRBD1. V lost 5 bases and J lost 0; bases outside the gene matches: 7. The CDR3 covers 16 residues. Germline values: CDR1 MNHNY, CDR2 SVGAGI (reference sequence). The CDR3 region has the DNA TGTGCCAGCAGTCTCGGACAGGCTTTCTCTGGAAACACCATATATTTT. Amino acids: CASSLGQAFSGNTIYF.

Sample share makes this clone large. The CDR3 reads CASSVSGTDTQYF. CDR3 nucleotides: TGTGCCAGCAGCGTATCTGGCACAGATACGCAGTATTTT. V gene TRBV9 combines with J gene TRBJ2-3; D uncertain. Trimming stripped 1 base from V and 1 base from J, with 4 bases between. The CDR3 has 13 residues. Germline CDR1 SGDLS, CDR2 YYNGEE.

The rearrangement links TRBV7-9 to TRBJ2-7; 8 bases are a match to TRBD2. Looked up from germline, CDR1 is SEHNR and CDR2 is FQNEAQ (reference sequence). V lost 5 bases and J lost 4; bases outside the gene matches: 4. The CDR3 has 13 amino acids. The CDR3 coding sequence is TGTGCCAGCAGCCCTTCGGGAGGGTACGAGCAGTACTTC. Amino acids: CASSPSGGYEQYF.

The CDR3 is CASSDGRLGQYF. In DNA form, the CDR3 reads TGCGCCAGCAGTGACGGCAGGCTCGGGCAGTATTTT. The V gene is TRBV10-1, the J gene TRBJ2-3; D gene ambiguous. With 3 bases removed from V and 11 bases from J, the gap between germline ends came to 12 bases. The CDR3 spans 12 residues. Germline V gene lookup returns CDR1 WNHNN and CDR2 SYGVQD (reference sequence).